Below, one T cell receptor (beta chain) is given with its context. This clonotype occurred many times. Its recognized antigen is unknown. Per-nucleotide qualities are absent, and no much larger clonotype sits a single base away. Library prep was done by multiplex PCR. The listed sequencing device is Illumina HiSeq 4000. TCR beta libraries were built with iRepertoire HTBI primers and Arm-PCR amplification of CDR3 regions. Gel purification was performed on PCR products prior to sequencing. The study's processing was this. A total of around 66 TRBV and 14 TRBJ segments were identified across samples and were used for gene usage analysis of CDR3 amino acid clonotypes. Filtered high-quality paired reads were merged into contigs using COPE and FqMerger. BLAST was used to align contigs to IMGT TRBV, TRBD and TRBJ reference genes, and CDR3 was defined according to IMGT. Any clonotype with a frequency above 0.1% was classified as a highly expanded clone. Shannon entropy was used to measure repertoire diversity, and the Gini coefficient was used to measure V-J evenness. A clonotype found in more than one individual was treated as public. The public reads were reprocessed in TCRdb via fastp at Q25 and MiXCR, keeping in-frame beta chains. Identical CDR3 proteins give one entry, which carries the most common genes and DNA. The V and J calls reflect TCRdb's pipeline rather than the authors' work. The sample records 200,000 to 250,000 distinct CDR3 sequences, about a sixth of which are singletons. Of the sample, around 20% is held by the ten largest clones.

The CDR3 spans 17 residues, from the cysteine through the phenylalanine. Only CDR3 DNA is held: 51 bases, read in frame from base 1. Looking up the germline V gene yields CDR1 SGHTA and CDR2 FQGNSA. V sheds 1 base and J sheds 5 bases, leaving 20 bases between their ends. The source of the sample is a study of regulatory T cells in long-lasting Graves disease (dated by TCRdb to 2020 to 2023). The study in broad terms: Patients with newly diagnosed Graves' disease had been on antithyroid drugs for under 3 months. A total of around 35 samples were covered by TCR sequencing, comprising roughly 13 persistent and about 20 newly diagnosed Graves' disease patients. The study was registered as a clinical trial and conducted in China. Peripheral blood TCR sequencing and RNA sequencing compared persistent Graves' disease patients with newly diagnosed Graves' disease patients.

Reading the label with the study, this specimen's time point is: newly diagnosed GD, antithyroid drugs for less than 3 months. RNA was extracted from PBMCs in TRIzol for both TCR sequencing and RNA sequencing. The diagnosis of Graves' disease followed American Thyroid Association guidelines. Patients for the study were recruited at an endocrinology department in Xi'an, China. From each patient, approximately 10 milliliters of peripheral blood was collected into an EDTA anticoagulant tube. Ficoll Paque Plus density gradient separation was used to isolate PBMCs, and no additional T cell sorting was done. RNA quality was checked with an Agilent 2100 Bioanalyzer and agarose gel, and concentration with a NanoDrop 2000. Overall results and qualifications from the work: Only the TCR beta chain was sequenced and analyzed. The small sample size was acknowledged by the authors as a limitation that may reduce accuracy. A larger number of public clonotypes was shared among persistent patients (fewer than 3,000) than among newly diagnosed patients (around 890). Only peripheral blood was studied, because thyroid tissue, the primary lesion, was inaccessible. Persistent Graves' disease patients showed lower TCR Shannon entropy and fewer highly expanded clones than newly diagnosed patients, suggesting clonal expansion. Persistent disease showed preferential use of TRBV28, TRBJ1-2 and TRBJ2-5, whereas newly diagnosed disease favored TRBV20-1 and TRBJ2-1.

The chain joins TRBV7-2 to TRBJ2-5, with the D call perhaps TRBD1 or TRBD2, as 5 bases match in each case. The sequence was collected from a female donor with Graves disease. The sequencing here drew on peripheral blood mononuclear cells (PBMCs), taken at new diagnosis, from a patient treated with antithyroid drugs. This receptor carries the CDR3 CASSLGSTGTLKETQYF. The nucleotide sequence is TGTGCCAGCAGCTTAGGATCTACCGGGACCCTAAAGGAGACCCAGTACTTC.